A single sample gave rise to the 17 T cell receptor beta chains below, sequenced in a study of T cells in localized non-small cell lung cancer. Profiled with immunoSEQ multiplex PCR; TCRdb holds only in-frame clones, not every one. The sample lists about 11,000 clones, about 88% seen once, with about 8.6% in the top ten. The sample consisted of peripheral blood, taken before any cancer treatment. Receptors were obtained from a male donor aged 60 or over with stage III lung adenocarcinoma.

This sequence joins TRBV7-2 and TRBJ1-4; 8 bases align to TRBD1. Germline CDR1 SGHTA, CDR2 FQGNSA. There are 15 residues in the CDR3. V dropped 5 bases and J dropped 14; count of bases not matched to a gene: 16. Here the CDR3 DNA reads TGTGCCAGCAGCCGACAAGGACAGGGAACCTTTCCTCTGTTTTTT. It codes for CASSRQGQGTFPLFF.

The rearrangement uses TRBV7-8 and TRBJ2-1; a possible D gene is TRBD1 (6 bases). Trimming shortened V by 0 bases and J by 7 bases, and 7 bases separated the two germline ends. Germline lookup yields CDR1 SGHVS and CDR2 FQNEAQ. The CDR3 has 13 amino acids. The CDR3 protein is CASSLAGANEQFF. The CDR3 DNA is TGTGCCAGCAGCTTAGCGGGGGCGAATGAGCAGTTCTTC.

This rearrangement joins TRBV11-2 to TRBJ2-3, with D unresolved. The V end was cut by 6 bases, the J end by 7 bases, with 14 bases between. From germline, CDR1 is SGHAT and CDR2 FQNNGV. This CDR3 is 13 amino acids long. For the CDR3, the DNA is TGTGCCAGCAGATCACCCTTCCTGCATACGCAGTATTTT. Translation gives CASRSPFLHTQYF.

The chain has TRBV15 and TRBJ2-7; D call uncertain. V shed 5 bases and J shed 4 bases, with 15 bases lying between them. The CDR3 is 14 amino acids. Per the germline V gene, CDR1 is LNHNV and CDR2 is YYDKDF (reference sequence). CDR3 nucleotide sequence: TGTGCCACCAGCCCCTACGATGGCTCTTACGAGCAGTACTTC. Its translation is CATSPYDGSYEQYF.

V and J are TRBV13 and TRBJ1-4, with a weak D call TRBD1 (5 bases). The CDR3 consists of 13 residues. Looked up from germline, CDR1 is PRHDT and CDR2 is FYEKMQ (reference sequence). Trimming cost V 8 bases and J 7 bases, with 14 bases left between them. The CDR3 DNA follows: TGTGCCAGCGGATCGACAGTTTCTGAAAAACTGTTTTTT. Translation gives CASGSTVSEKLFF.

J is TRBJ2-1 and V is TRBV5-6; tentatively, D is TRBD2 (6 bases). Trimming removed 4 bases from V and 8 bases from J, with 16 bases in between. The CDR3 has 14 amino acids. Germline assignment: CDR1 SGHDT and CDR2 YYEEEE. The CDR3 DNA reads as TGTGCCAGCAGCCCTTGGGGGGTTCCCCATGAGCAGTTCTTC. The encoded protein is CASSPWGVPHEQFF.

The chain's CDR3 is CASSDGEDTQYF. CDR3 DNA: TGTGCCAGCAGCGATGGGGAAGATACGCAGTATTTT. The chain employs TRBV7-8 and TRBJ2-3; D is ambiguous. V gave up 5 bases and J gave up 5 bases, with 8 bases separating them. Germline V lookup: CDR1 SGHVS, CDR2 FQNEAQ. The CDR3 spans 12 residues.

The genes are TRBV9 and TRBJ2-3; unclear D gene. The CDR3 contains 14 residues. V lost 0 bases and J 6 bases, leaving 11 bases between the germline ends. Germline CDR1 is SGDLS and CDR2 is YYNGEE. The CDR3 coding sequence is TGTGCCAGCAGCGTAGTTGGGGATGGGGATACGCAGTATTTT. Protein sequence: CASSVVGDGDTQYF.

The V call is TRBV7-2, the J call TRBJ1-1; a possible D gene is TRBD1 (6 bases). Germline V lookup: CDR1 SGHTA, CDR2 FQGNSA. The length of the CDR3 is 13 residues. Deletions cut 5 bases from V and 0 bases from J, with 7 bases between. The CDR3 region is CASSDRMNTEAFF. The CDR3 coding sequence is TGTGCCAGCAGCGACAGGATGAACACTGAAGCTTTCTTT.

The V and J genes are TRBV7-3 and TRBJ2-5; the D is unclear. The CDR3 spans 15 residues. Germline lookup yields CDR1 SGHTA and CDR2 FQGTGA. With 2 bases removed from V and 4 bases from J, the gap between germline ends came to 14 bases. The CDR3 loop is CASSLSSGVGETQYF. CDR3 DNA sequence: TGTGCCAGCAGCTTATCCTCTGGGGTTGGAGAGACCCAGTACTTC.

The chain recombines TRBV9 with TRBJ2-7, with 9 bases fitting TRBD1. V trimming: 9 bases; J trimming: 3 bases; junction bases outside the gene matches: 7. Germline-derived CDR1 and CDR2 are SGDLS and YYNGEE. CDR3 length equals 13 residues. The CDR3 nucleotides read TGTGCCACTCACGCGACAGGGGGCTACGAGCAGTACTTC. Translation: CATHATGGYEQYF.

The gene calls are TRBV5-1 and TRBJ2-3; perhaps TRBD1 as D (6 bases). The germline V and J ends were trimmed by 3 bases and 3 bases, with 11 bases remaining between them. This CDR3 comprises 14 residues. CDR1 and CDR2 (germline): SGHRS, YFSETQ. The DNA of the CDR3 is TGCGCCAGCAGCTCCGGACAGACTACAGATACGCAGTATTTT. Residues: CASSSGQTTDTQYF. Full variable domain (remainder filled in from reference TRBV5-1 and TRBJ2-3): KAGVTQTPRYLIKTRGQQVTLSCSPISGHRSVSWYQQTPGQGLQFLFEYFSETQRNKGNFPGRFSGRQFSNSRSEMNVSTLELGDSALYLCASSSGQTTDTQYFGPGTRLTVL.

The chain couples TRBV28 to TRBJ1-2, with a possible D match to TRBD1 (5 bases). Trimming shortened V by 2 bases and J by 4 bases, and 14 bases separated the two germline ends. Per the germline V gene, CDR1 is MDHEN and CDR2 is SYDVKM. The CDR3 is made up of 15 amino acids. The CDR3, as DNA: TGTGCCAGCAGTTTACCGAACTGGGGCCCCTATGGCTACACCTTC. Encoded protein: CASSLPNWGPYGYTF.

The CDR3 region is CATSRGFSGANVLTF. The CDR3 nucleotides are TGTGCCACCAGCAGGGGGTTCTCTGGGGCCAACGTCCTGACTTTC. The V gene is TRBV15, the J gene TRBJ2-6, with D hard to call. The V end lost 3 bases, the J end lost 0 bases, and 6 bases lay between the germline ends. CDR3 size: 15 residues. Germline V gene sequence: CDR1 LNHNV, CDR2 YYDKDF (reference sequence). Combining the CDR3 with reference TRBV15 and TRBJ2-6 gives the whole variable domain DAMVIQNPRYQVTQFGKPVTLSCSQTLNHNVMYWYQQKSSQAPKLLFHYYDKDFNNEADTPDNFQSRRPNTSFCFLDIRSPGLGDTAMYLCATSRGFSGANVLTFGAGSRLTVL.

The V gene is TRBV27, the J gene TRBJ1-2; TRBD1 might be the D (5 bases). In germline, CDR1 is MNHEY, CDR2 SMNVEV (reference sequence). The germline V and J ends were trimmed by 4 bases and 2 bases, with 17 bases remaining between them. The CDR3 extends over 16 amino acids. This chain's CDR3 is CASSSGGKIGNYGYTF. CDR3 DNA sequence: TGTGCCAGCAGTTCCGGGGGGAAAATTGGAAACTATGGCTACACCTTC.

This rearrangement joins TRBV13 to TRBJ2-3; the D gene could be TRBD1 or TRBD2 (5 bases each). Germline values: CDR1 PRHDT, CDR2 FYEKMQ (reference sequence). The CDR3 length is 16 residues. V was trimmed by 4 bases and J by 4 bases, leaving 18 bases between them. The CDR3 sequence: CASSSTGTPGADTQYF. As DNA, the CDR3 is TGTGCCAGCAGCTCAACCGGGACCCCCGGGGCAGATACGCAGTATTTT. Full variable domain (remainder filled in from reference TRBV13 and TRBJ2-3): AAGVIQSPRHLIKEKRETATLKCYPIPRHDTVYWYQQGPGQDPQFLISFYEKMQSDKGSIPDRFSAQQFSDYHSELNMSSLELGDSALYFCASSSTGTPGADTQYFGPGTRLTVL.

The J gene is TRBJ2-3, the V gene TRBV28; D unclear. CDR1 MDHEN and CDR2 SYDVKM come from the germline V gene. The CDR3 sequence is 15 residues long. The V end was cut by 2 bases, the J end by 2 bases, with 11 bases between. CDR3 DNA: TGTGCCAGCAGTTTAAACGGACCCTTCACAGATACGCAGTATTTT. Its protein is CASSLNGPFTDTQYF.